This is a list of T cell receptor beta chains from one sample in a study of blood T cell repertoires in COVID-19. The method was immunoSEQ multiplex PCR; TCRdb's version includes in-frame clones alone and lacks a portion of them. The table lists fewer than 250,000 clones, about 83% of them singletons. The specimen was PBMCs or T cells enriched from blood (not recorded which). The receptors here all came from a woman in her 40s who had recovered from COVID-19. Both conserved end residues are part of each CDR3. The D gene is left open where the match is weak. The size of a clone is reported for some rows only, either as once, few or many, or as a class for expanded clones.

j_call v_call clone_size d_call cdr3_nt cdr3_aa
TRBJ1-1 TRBV7-6 NA NA TGTGCCAGCAGCTCTCATCAGGCGAAGAACACTGAAGCTTTCTTT CASSSHQAKNTEAFF
TRBJ1-5 TRBV28 NA NA TGTGCCAGCAACTCTGGGCGTAATCAGCCCCAGCATTTT CASNSGRNQPQHF
TRBJ1-5 TRBV2 NA NA TGTGCCAGCGGTGGAGGGTTCCTGGGGCCCCAGCATTTT CASGGGFLGPQHF
TRBJ1-2 TRBV5-5 few TRBD1 TGTGCCAGCAGCCCAAGGGACAGCCTATCATATGGCTACACCTTC CASSPRDSLSYGYTF
TRBJ2-7 TRBV5-4 NA TRBD2 TGTGCCAGCAGCTTGAGGGCGGGAGCGACCTACGAGCAGTACTTC CASSLRAGATYEQYF
TRBJ1-6 TRBV11-2 NA NA TGTGCCAGCAGCTTAGAATTCGGACCCCTCCACTTT CASSLEFGPLHF
TRBJ1-2 TRBV20-1 NA NA TGCAGTGCGTCAGGGTATGGCTACACCTTC CSASGYGYTF
TRBJ2-7 TRBV10-3 NA TRBD2 TGTGCCATCAGTGAGTCCCCGGCTAGCGGGGGGGGGTACGAGCAGTACTTC CAISESPASGGGYEQYF
TRBJ1-3 TRBV10-3 NA TRBD1 TGTGCCATCAGTGACGGACAGGGCCGGAACACCATATATTTT CAISDGQGRNTIYF
TRBJ1-2 TRBV19 NA TRBD1 TGTGCCAGTACCCCCGGGGGGACAGGGACAATTTATGGCTACACCTTC CASTPGGTGTIYGYTF
TRBJ2-1 TRBV3-1/TRBV3-2 NA TRBD2 TGTGCCAGCAGCCAAGTTCGAGGACTAGGTCAGTTCTTC CASSQVRGLGQFF
TRBJ1-1 TRBV29-1 NA TRBD1 TGCAGCGTTGAGGGACAGATGAACACTGAAGCTTTCTTT CSVEGQMNTEAFF
TRBJ2-7 TRBV6-5 NA NA TGTGCCAGCAGCCGGGACACTTACTACGAGCAGTACTTC CASSRDTYYEQYF
TRBJ1-5 TRBV2 NA NA TGTGCCAGCAGTGTTCAGGCAGATAGCAATCAGCCCCAGCATTTT CASSVQADSNQPQHF
TRBJ1-3 TRBV13 once NA TGTGCCAGCAGCCACAGGTACTCTGGAAACACCATATATTTT CASSHRYSGNTIYF
TRBJ1-2 TRBV28 NA NA TGTGCCAGCAGTTTAAGGCAGGGTAACTATGGCTACACCTTC CASSLRQGNYGYTF
TRBJ1-5 TRBV5-6 once NA TGTGCCAGCAGCTTGGCGAATCAGCCCCAGCATTTT CASSLANQPQHF
TRBJ1-5 TRBV19 NA NA TGTGCCAGTAGTATAGGTGAGGCAGGCAATCAGCCCCAGCATTTT CASSIGEAGNQPQHF
TRBJ2-2 TRBV28 NA NA TGTGCCAGCAGTTTACGGGGGGCCAACACCGGGGAGCTGTTTTTT CASSLRGANTGELFF
TRBJ1-1 TRBV19 NA TRBD1 TGTGCCAGTAGTCAAAATGGACAGGTCAGCACTGAAGCTTTCTTT CASSQNGQVSTEAFF
TRBJ2-7 TRBV12-3/TRBV12-4 NA NA TGTGCCAGCAGCGACAGATACGAGCAGTACTTC CASSDRYEQYF
TRBJ2-3 TRBV28 NA NA TGTGCCATCTCCTTGACAGCAGATACGCAGTATTTT CAISLTADTQYF
TRBJ1-2 TRBV12-3/TRBV12-4 NA NA TGTGCCAGCAATCCGACAGCTAACTATGGCTACACCTTC CASNPTANYGYTF
TRBJ1-1 TRBV10-3 once NA TGTGCCATCAGTATGGCGGGGGAGAACACTGAAGCTTTCTTT CAISMAGENTEAFF
TRBJ1-3 TRBV7-2 NA NA TGTGCCAGCAGCTTCGGGGGGACCACAAACACCATATATTTT CASSFGGTTNTIYF
TRBJ1-5 TRBV16 NA NA TGTGCCAGCAGCCATCCGGAGGCGTCGGGCCAGCCCCAGCATTTT CASSHPEASGQPQHF
TRBJ2-2 TRBV7-8 NA NA TGTGCCAGCAGCCCCCGCCGCCAGGGGAGTTTGGCCGGGGAGCTGTTTTTT CASSPRRQGSLAGELFF